This T cell receptor beta chain was sequenced in a study of T-cell memory formation after mild COVID-19. Study details: TCR clusters largely stayed donor specific.

Notes on the study in general: Clones that contracted from day 15 to 85 were balanced CD4/CD8, while later expanders leaned CD4+.

TCRdb reprocessed the 5' RACE reads via MiXCR and lists one record per CDR3 protein. This repertoire shows over 500,000 distinct CDR3 sequences, roughly 17% found once; its top ten account for roughly 7.7%. V was cut by 5 bases and J by 2 bases, with 13 bases left in between. Germline assignment: CDR1 SGHVS and CDR2 FQNEAQ. This CDR3 contains 14 residues. Details on this clonotype: Its antigen remains unidentified.

The TCR was taken from an adult woman who had mild COVID-19 (a few samples of this study predate the infection). Cell type and time point are not known. The genes are TRBV7-8 and TRBJ2-7; D possibly matches TRBD1 or TRBD2 (5 bases each). Sequenced: PBMCs or a T cell subset sorted from them (not recorded which). CDR3 loop: CASSAGARAYEQYF. The CDR3 DNA follows: TGTGCCAGCAGCGCCGGGGCCAGAGCCTACGAGCAGTACTTC.